The text below deals with one T cell receptor beta chain. Its antigen remains undetermined. Base qualities are not provided; no much larger clone lies one nucleotide away. Library construction relied on the immunoSEQ multiplex PCR assay. In the original analysis: A statistical classification framework was built to diagnose cytomegalovirus status from the catalog of TCR beta chain sequences. What TCRdb holds here is the immuneACCESS table cut down to in-frame rearrangements. Part of the clones is not present; checked against another copy, under half of the missing clones reflect an unresolved V gene, and the others are unexplained. For V, J and clone size, that table is used; D and trimming come from the DNA. Across this sample there are around 300,000 clones, with approximately 83% seen only once. In total, the top ten clones hold approximately 1% of the sample. The record originates from a study of cytomegalovirus exposure and HLA in healthy donors (dated by TCRdb to about 2017). For the study in its entirety: According to a later analysis, the approximately 120 validation repertoires were produced on the same platform as the 666 repertoires of the first cohort. The study was designed to test whether signatures of past pathogen exposure could be identified by cataloging public T cell receptors. A separate validation cohort of 100 to 150 different subjects was used in addition to the 666-subject first cohort. The study combined high-throughput TCR immunosequencing, statistical association of individual TCRs with disease status, and machine learning to predict cytomegalovirus infection status.

Beyond this particular receptor, the publication reports: The validation cohort had no HLA typing available for a later analysis, so co-occurrence within that cohort was assessed over all 120 or so repertoires. In vitro tests confirmed that a few of the cytomegalovirus-associated TCR beta chains recognize cytomegalovirus antigens. A total of 150 to 200 TCR beta chains were listed by the study as associated with cytomegalovirus. A later analysis found that TCRs clustered in the first cohort also tended to co-occur in the 95 to 150 validation repertoires, with 90% to 95% of cluster scores above 0. The authors suggested that the approach could potentially be generalized to other disease states and immunological phenotypes. Cytomegalovirus status was reported to be diagnosed by the classifier with high specificity and sensitivity in both the original and validation cohorts. Across donors, most TCR sequences were observed very rarely, whereas some public TCRs were present in many individuals.

The donors were included in the validation cohort of some 120 subjects, a group kept apart from the roughly 670-subject first cohort. Trimming takes 5 bases from V and 3 bases from J, and the germline ends sit 17 bases apart. CDR1 and CDR2, per the germline V gene, are SGHVS and FQNEAQ. The CDR3 numbers 16 residues from cysteine through phenylalanine. Only CDR3 DNA remains: 48 bases, in frame from the first base. The chain is made from TRBV7-8 and TRBJ2-1; no D segment can be confidently identified. The clonotype comes from a woman under 30 in good health and CMV-seronegative. Specimen: PBMCs. This receptor has the CDR3 CASSQRPGMIYNEQFF. The base sequence is TGTGCCAGCAGCCAACGCCCAGGAATGATCTACAATGAGCAGTTCTTC.